Presented here are 8 T cell receptor beta chains from one specimen sequenced in a study of shared clonotypes between healthy human individuals (dated by TCRdb to the early 2020s). The library was built by means of the immunoSEQ multiplex PCR assay. In its TCRdb copy, this immuneACCESS table keeps in-frame sequences only and misses some clones. Where compared with another copy, unresolved V genes explain less than half of these, and the others have no known cause. The sample has about 470,000 clones on record, roughly 83% of them singletons. Less than 15% of the sample comes from the top ten. Sequencing used PBMCs. These TCRs come from a woman aged 40-49 years in good health. Some clones in this sample may be carry-over from other donors' samples.

This rearrangement joins TRBV19 to TRBJ1-2; TRBD1 is a possible D gene (6 bases). Germline V gene sequence: CDR1 LNHDA, CDR2 SQIVND (reference sequence). V was shortened by 3 bases and J by 8 bases, with 19 bases between the two germline ends. This CDR3 is 15 amino acids long. The CDR3 DNA reads TGTGCCAGTAGTATCCTCGGGGGCGCGGATCAGGGCTACACCTTC. Translating it yields CASSILGGADQGYTF. Drawing the rest from reference TRBV19 and TRBJ1-2, the complete variable domain is DGGITQSPKYLFRKEGQNVTLSCEQNLNHDAMYWYRQDPGQGLRLIYYSQIVNDFQKGDIAEGYSVSREKKESFPLTVTSAQKNPTAFYLCASSILGGADQGYTFGSGTRLTVV.

Regarding this clone: With a far larger clone one base away, a read error is the likely cause. This specimen includes other DNA sequences encoding the same CDR3. This sequence joins TRBV6-1 and TRBJ2-5; 9 nucleotides align to TRBD1. The J call may be incorrect, as the DNA end agrees better with TRBJ2-7. CDR1 and CDR2 (germline): MNHNS, SASEGT. This CDR3 region has 14 residues. CDR3 coding DNA: TGCGCCAGCAGTCCGACAGGGGGGCTCTACGAGCAGTACTTC. It translates to CASSPTGGLYEQYF.

There are a few counts of this clone. The chain links TRBV5-1 to TRBJ1-1; D is ambiguous. The CDR3 covers 15 residues. V was shortened by 0 bases and J by 5 bases, with 14 bases between the two germline ends. Germline CDR1 is SGHRS and CDR2 is YFSETQ. This chain's CDR3 is CASSLDEGGKTEAFF. As DNA, the CDR3 is TGCGCCAGCAGCTTGGATGAGGGAGGAAAGACTGAAGCTTTCTTT. The full variable domain, with the rest looked up from reference TRBV5-1 and TRBJ1-1, is KAGVTQTPRYLIKTRGQQVTLSCSPISGHRSVSWYQQTPGQGLQFLFEYFSETQRNKGNFPGRFSGRQFSNSRSEMNVSTLELGDSALYLCASSLDEGGKTEAFFGQGTRLTVV.

This clone was seen a single time. The V gene is TRBV5-1, the J gene TRBJ1-2; 8 nucleotides match TRBD1. The junction had 3 bases not matched to a gene; V was cut back by 5 bases and J by 3 bases. The CDR3 consists of 13 residues. Germline V gene sequence: CDR1 SGHRS, CDR2 YFSETQ. The CDR3 protein is CASSPGQDYGYTF. As DNA, the CDR3 is TGCGCCAGCAGTCCGGGACAGGACTATGGCTACACCTTC.

The chain joins TRBV27 to TRBJ2-7; 14 bases map to TRBD2. The CDR3 loop spans 18 amino acids. In germline, CDR1 is MNHEY, CDR2 SMNVEV (reference sequence). The V segment lost 5 bases and the J segment 0 bases; nucleotides outside the gene matches: 9. CDR3 region: CASSKFGLAGGGSYEQYF. CDR3 bases: TGTGCCAGCAGTAAATTCGGACTAGCGGGAGGTGGCTCCTACGAGCAGTACTTC.

Judged by abundance, this clone is medium-sized. The CDR3 loop is CASSPDMNTEAFF. The CDR3 DNA reads as TGTGCCAGCAGCCCTGACATGAACACTGAAGCTTTCTTT. V usage is TRBV11-3 and J usage is TRBJ1-1; no clear D gene. Germline values: CDR1 SGHNT, CDR2 YENEEA. The CDR3 spans 13 residues. Trimming stripped 5 bases from V and 0 bases from J, with 7 bases between.

This chain links TRBV29-1 with TRBJ2-2; TRBD2 agrees at 7 bases. The CDR3 runs 12 residues. After removal of 4 bases from V and 6 bases from J, the junction contained 2 bases not matched to a gene. Looked up from germline, CDR1 is SQVTM and CDR2 is ANQGSEA. CDR3 in amino acids: CSVGTRAGELFF. The CDR3 DNA follows: TGCAGCGTTGGGACTAGAGCCGGGGAGCTGTTTTTT.

The CDR3 DNA follows: TGCGCCAGCAGCTACGGGGATCTAGAGACCCAGTACTTC. It specifies CASSYGDLETQYF. This sequence joins TRBV5-1 and TRBJ2-5; the D gene is possibly TRBD2 (5 bases). V was pared by 3 bases and J by 4 bases, with 10 bases between. Germline V CDR1 and CDR2: SGHRS, YFSETQ. This CDR3 is 13 amino acids long.